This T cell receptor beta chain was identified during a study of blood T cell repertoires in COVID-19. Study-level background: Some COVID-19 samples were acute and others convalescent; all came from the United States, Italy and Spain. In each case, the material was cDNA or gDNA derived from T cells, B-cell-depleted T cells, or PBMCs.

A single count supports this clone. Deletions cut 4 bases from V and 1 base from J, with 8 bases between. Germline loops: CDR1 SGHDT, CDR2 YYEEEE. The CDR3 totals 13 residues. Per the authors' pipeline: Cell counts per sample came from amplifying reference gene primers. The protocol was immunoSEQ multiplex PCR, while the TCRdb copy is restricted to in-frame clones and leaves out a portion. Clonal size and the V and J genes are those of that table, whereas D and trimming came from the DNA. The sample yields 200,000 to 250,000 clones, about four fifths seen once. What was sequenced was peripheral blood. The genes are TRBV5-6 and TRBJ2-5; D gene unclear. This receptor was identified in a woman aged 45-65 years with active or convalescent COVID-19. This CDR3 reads CASSRDPQETQYF. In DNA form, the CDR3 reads TGTGCCAGCAGCCGAGATCCCCAAGAGACCCAGTACTTC.